Listed here are 5 T cell receptor beta chains from one sample, sequenced in a study of T cells in localized non-small cell lung cancer. Repertoires were generated with immunoSEQ multiplex PCR, while TCRdb's copy carries only in-frame clones and drops some. The sample records tens of thousands of clones, about 80% being singletons. The sequencing here drew on peripheral blood mononuclear cells, taken before any cancer treatment. These TCRs come from a man aged 40-75 years with stage III lung adenocarcinoma.

The rearrangement links TRBV18 to TRBJ1-1; 8 nucleotides line up with TRBD1. This CDR3 contains 17 residues. Losses at the gene ends were 4 bases for V and 3 bases for J; bases not matched to a gene: 13. CDR1 is KGHSH, CDR2 LQKENI, per germline. The CDR3 protein is CASSRQGAPTGYTEAFF. Written as DNA, the CDR3 is TGTGCCAGCTCACGGCAGGGGGCTCCTACAGGGTACACTGAAGCTTTCTTT.

The chain carries TRBV29-1 and TRBJ2-7; D is unresolved. The germline CDR1 and CDR2 sequences are SQVTM and ANQGSEA. CDR3 length: 14 residues. Deletions cut 4 bases from V and 0 bases from J, with 13 bases between. Here the CDR3 reads CSVVMGSSSYEQYF. CDR3 DNA: TGCAGCGTTGTGATGGGGTCTAGCTCCTACGAGCAGTACTTC.

The chain carries TRBV11-2 and TRBJ2-1; D unresolved. Germline CDR1 SGHAT, CDR2 FQNNGV. The CDR3 is 11 residues long. Trimming took 1 base from V and 7 from J, leaving 2 bases between them. The CDR3 sequence is CASSLVNEQFF. The CDR3 coding sequence is TGTGCCAGCAGCTTAGTAAATGAGCAGTTCTTC.

This sequence joins TRBV7-9 and TRBJ2-2, with D hard to call. The ends were cut back, 2 bases at V and 5 bases at J, with 0 bases in the middle. Germline V CDR1 and CDR2: SEHNR, FQNEAQ (reference sequence). CDR3 length equals 11 residues. For the CDR3, the DNA is TGTGCCAGCAGCTTAACCGGGGAGCTGTTTTTT. Translating gives CASSLTGELFF.

The V call is TRBV5-1, the J call TRBJ2-5, with D unclear. The germline CDR1 and CDR2 sequences are SGHRS and YFSETQ. The CDR3 is 14 amino acids. Trimming took 3 bases from V and 4 from J, leaving 13 bases between them. This chain's CDR3 is CASSSLAIGETQYF. CDR3 bases: TGCGCCAGCAGCTCCCTCGCGATCGGAGAGACCCAGTACTTC.